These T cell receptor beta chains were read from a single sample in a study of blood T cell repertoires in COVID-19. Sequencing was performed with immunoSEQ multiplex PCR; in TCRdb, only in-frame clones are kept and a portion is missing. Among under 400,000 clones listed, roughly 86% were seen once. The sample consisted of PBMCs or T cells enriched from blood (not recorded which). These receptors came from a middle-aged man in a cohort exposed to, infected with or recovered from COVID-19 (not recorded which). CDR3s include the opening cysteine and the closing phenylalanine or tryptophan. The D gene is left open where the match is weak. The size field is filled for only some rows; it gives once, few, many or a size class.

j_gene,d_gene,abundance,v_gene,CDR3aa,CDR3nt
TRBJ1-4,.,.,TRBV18,CASSPPSVSREKLFF,TGTGCCAGCTCACCACCGAGCGTCTCGAGGGAAAAACTGTTTTTT
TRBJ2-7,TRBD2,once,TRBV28,CASSFPTSGRMYEQYF,TGTGCCAGCAGTTTTCCCACTAGCGGGAGAATGTACGAGCAGTACTTC
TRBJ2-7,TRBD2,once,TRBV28,CASNNSGGGFYEQYF,TGTGCCAGCAATAATAGCGGGGGCGGGTTCTACGAGCAGTACTTC
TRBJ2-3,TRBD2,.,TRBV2,CASERLAGIADTQYF,TGTGCCAGCGAAAGACTAGCGGGGATAGCAGATACGCAGTATTTT
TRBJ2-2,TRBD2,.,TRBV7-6,CASSMGLAGDTGELFF,TGTGCCAGCAGCATGGGACTAGCGGGAGACACCGGGGAGCTGTTTTTT
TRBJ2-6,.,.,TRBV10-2,CASGRPQGSGANVLTF,TGCGCCAGCGGGCGCCCGCAGGGTTCTGGGGCCAACGTCCTGACTTTC
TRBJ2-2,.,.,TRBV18,CASSPGREAGNTGELFF,TGTGCCAGCTCACCAGGCAGGGAAGCTGGGAACACCGGGGAGCTGTTTTTT
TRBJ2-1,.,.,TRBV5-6,CASSLSSGSYNEQFF,TGTGCCAGCAGCTTGAGTAGCGGCTCCTACAATGAGCAGTTCTTC
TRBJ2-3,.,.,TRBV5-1,CASSLGGYSTDTQYF,TGCGCCAGCAGCTTGGGAGGGTACAGCACAGATACGCAGTATTTT
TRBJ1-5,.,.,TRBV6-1,CASSEEHRQPQHF,TGTGCCAGCAGTGAAGAGCATCGGCAGCCCCAGCATTTT
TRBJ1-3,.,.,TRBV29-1,CSVATPQGGGNTIYF,TGCAGCGTTGCCACACCCCAGGGTGGGGGAAACACCATATATTTT
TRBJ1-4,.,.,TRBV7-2,CASSPRGREKLFF,TGTGCCAGCAGCCCCCGGGGGAGAGAAAAACTGTTTTTT
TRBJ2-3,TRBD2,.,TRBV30,CAWRVLAGFDTQYF,TGTGCCTGGAGGGTGCTAGCGGGGTTCGATACGCAGTATTTT
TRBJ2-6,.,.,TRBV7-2,CASSNSSGANVLTF,TGTGCCAGCAGCAATAGCTCTGGGGCCAACGTCCTGACTTTC
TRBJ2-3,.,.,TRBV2,CASSNTLVTDTQYF,TGTGCCAGCAGTAACACCCTGGTCACAGATACGCAGTATTTT
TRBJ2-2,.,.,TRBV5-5,CASSSGTWRNTGELFF,TGTGCCAGCAGCTCCGGGACTTGGAGGAACACCGGGGAGCTGTTTTTT
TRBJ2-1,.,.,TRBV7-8,CASSSTRSSYNEQFF,TGTGCCAGCAGCTCAACTAGAAGCTCCTACAATGAGCAGTTCTTC
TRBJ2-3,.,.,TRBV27,CASSQGLSTFTDTQYF,TGTGCCAGCAGCCAGGGCCTCTCCACATTCACAGATACGCAGTATTTT
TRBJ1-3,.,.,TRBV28,CASSLLRGSGNTIYF,TGTGCCAGCAGTTTATTAAGGGGCTCTGGAAACACCATATATTTT
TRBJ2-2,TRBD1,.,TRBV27,CASADRGLTGELFF,TGTGCCAGCGCTGACAGGGGGCTGACCGGGGAGCTGTTTTTT
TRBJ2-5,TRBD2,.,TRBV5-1,CASSSGTKETQYF,TGCGCCAGCAGTTCCGGGACTAAAGAGACCCAGTACTTC
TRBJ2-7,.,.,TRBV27,CASSFSTGSSYEQYF,TGTGCCAGCAGTTTTTCGACAGGAAGCTCCTACGAGCAGTACTTC
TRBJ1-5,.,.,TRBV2,CASSLDRKGNQPQHF,TGTGCCAGCAGCCTGGACAGAAAGGGCAATCAGCCCCAGCATTTT
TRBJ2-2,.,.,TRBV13,CASSSRAGELFF,TGTGCCAGCAGCTCGCGGGCCGGGGAGCTGTTTTTT
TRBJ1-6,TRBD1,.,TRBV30,CAWSPGQSNSPLHF,TGTGCCTGGAGTCCGGGACAGTCCAATTCACCCCTCCACTTT
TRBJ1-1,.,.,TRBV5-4,CASSFKSGTNTEAFF,TGTGCCAGCAGCTTTAAGTCCGGGACAAACACTGAAGCTTTCTTT
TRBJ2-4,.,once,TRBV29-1,CSAGRGQTQGKNIQYF,TGCAGCGCGGGACGTGGCCAGACCCAGGGCAAAAACATTCAGTACTTC
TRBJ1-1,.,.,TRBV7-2,CASTLGRGNTEAFF,TGTGCCAGCACCCTTGGCCGGGGGAACACTGAAGCTTTCTTT
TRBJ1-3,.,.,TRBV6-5,CASSYAQGPGNTIYF,TGTGCCAGCAGTTACGCACAGGGCCCCGGAAACACCATATATTTT
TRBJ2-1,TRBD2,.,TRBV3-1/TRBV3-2,CASSQGSGSGGNEQFF,TGTGCCAGCAGCCAAGGAAGCGGGAGCGGGGGGAATGAGCAGTTCTTC
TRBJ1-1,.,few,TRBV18,CASSPPGPSMNTEAFF,TGTGCCAGCTCACCACCGGGCCCATCCATGAACACTGAAGCTTTCTTT
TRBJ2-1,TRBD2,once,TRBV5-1,CASSPRTSGSNSYNEQFF,TGCGCCAGCAGCCCCCGGACTAGCGGGAGCAATTCCTACAATGAGCAGTTCTTC
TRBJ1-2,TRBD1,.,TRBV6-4,CASRQGPSYGYTF,TGTGCCAGTCGACAGGGACCATCATATGGCTACACCTTC
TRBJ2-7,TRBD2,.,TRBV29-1,CSATGLAGVDEQYF,TGCAGCGCCACAGGACTAGCGGGAGTAGACGAGCAGTACTTC
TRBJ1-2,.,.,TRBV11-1,CASSTQGGYGYTF,TGTGCCAGCAGCACCCAAGGGGGCTATGGCTACACCTTC
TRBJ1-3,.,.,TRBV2,CASSVRASGSGNTIYF,TGTGCCAGCAGTGTAAGGGCCAGCGGCTCTGGAAACACCATATATTTT
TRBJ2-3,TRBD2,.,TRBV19,CASSIQIAGDTYTQYF,TGTGCCAGTAGTATTCAAATAGCGGGAGACACGTATACGCAGTATTTT
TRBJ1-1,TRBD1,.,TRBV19,CASSIPGQGNTEAFF,TGTGCCAGTAGTATTCCGGGACAGGGGAACACTGAAGCTTTCTTT
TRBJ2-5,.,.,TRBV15,CATSSRPGETQYF,TGTGCCACCAGCTCCCGCCCCGGAGAGACCCAGTACTTC
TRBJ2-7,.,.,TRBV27,CASKYGNSYEQYF,TGTGCCAGCAAGTACGGGAATTCCTACGAGCAGTACTTC
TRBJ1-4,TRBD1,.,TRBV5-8,CASSSGQGLEKLFF,TGTGCCAGCAGCTCGGGACAGGGGTTGGAAAAACTGTTTTTT